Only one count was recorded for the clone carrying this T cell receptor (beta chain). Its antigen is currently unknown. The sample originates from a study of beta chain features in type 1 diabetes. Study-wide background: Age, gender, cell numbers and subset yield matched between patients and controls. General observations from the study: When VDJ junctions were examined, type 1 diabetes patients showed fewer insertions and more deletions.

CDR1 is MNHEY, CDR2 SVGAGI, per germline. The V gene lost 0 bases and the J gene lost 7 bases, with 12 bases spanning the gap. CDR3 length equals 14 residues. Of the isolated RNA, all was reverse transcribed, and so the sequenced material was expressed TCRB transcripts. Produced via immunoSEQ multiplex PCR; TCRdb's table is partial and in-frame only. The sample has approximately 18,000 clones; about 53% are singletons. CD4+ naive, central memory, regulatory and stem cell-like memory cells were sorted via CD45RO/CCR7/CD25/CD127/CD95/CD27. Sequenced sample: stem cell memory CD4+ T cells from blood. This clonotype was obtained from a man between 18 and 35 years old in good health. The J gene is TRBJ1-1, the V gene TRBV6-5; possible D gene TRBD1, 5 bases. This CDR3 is CASSYSMGGSEAFF. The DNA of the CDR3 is TGTGCCAGCAGTTACTCGATGGGGGGAAGTGAAGCTTTCTTT.